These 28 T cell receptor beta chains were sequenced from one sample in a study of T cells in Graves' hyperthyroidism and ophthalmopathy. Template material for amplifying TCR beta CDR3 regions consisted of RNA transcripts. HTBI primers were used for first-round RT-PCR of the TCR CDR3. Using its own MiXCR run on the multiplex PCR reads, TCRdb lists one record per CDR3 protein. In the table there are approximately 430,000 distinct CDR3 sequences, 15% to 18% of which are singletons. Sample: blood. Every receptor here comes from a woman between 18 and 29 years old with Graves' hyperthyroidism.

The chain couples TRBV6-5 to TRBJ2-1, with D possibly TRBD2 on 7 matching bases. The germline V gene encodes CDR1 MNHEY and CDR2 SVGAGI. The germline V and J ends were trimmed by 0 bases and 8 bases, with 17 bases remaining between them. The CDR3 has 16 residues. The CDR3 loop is CASSYSIRSGGHEQFF. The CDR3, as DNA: TGTGCCAGCAGTTACTCGATCAGGTCGGGGGGCCATGAGCAGTTCTTC.

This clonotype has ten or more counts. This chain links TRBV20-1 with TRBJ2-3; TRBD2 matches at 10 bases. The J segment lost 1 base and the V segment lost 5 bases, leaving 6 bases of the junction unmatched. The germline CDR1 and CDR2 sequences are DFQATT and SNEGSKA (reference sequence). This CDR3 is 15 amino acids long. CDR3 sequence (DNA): TGCAGTGCTCGAGGACTAGCGGAGCGCACAGATACGCAGTATTTT. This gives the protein CSARGLAERTDTQYF.

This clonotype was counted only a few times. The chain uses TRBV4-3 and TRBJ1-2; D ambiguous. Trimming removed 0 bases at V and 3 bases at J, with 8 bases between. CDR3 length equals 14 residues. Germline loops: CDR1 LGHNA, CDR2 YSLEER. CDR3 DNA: TGCGCCAGCAGCCAAGATTGGAGTGACTATGGCTACACCTTC. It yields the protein CASSQDWSDYGYTF.

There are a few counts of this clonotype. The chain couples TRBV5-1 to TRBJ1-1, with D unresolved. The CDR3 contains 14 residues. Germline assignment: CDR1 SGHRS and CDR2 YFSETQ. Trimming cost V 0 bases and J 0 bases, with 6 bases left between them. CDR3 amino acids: CASSLEVMNTEAFF. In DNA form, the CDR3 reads TGCGCCAGCAGCTTGGAGGTCATGAACACTGAAGCTTTCTTT.

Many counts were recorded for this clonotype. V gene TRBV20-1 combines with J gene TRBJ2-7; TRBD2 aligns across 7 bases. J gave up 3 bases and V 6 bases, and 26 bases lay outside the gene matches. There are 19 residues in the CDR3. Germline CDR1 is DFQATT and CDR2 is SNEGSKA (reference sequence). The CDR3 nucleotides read TGCAGTGCCGGGATTAAACTAGCGCCTGCTGTGCGGGTATTCTACGAGCAGTACTTC. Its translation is CSAGIKLAPAVRVFYEQYF.

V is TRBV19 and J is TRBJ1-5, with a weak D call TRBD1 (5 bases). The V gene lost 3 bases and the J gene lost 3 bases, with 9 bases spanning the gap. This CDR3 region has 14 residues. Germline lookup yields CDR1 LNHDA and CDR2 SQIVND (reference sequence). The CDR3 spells CASSISGPNQPQHF. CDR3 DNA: TGTGCCAGTAGTATTTCAGGGCCCAATCAGCCCCAGCATTTT.

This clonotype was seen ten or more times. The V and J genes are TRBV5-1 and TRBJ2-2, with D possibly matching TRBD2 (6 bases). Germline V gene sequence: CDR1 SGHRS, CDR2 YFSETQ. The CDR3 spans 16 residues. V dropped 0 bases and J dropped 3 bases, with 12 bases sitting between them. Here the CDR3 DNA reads TGCGCCAGCAGCTTGGATGCGGGGTGGGACACCGGGGAGCTGTTTTTT. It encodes CASSLDAGWDTGELFF.

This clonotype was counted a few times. CDR3: CASSQTGTATGELFF. CDR3 coding DNA: TGTGCCAGCAGCCAGACAGGGACGGCCACCGGGGAGCTGTTTTTT. This chain joins TRBV7-2 and TRBJ2-2, with 7 bases that match TRBD1. Germline CDR1 SGHTA, CDR2 FQGNSA. The trim removed 5 bases at V and 4 bases at J, leaving 7 bases unmatched. The CDR3 extends over 15 amino acids.

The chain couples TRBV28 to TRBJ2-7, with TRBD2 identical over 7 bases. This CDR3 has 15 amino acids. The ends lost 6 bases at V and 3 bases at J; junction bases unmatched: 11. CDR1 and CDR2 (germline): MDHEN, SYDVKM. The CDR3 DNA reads TGTGCCAGCAGGGGTGGCGGGAGTGGTAGCTACGAGCAGTACTTC. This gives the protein CASRGGGSGSYEQYF.

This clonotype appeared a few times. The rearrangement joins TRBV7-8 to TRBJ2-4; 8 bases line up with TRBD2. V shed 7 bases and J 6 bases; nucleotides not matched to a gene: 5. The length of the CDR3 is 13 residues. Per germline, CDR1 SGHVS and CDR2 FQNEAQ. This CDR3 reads CASKDAGGNIQYF. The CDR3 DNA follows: TGTGCCAGCAAAGACGCGGGGGGAAACATTCAGTACTTC.

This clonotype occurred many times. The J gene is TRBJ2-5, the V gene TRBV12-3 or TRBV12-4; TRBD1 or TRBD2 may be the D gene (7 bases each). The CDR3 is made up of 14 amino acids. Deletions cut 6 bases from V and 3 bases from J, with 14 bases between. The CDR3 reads CASRGGTEKETQYF. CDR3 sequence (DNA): TGTGCCAGCAGGGGGGGGACAGAAAAAGAGACCCAGTACTTC.

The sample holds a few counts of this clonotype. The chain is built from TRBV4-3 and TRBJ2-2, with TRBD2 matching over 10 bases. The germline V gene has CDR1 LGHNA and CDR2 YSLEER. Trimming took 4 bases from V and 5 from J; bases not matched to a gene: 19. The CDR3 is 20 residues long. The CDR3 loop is CASSRIVLAGNPTGTGELFF. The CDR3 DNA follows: TGCGCCAGCAGCCGAATTGTACTAGCGGGGAACCCAACGGGGACCGGGGAGCTGTTTTTT.

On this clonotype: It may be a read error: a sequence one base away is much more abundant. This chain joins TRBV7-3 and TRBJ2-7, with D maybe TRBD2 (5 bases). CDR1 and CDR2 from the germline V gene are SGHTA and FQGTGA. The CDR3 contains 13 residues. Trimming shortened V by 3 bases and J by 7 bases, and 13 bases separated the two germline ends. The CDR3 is CASSFAPSLEQYF. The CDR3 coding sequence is TGTGCCAGCAGCTTTGCCCCTAGCCTTGAGCAGTACTTC.

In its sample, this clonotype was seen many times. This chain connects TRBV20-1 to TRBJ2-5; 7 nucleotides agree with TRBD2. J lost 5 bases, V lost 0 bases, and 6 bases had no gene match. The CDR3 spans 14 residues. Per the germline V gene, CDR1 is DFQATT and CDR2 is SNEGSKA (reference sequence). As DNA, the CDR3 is TGCAGTGCTAGAGATTGGCGGGGAGGGGAGACCCAGTACTTC. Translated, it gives CSARDWRGGETQYF.

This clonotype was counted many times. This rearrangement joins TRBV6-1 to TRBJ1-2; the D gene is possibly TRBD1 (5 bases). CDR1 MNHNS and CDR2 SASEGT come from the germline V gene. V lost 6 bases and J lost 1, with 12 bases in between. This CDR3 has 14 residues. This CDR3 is CASRRDSGNYGYTF. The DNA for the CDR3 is TGTGCCAGCAGGAGGGACTCCGGTAACTATGGCTACACCTTC.

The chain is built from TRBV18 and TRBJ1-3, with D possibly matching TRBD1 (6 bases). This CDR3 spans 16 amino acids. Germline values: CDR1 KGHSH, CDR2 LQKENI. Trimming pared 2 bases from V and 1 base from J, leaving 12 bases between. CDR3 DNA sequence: TGTGCCAGCTCACCATCGGGGGGCGAGTCTGGAAACACCATATATTTT. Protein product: CASSPSGGESGNTIYF.

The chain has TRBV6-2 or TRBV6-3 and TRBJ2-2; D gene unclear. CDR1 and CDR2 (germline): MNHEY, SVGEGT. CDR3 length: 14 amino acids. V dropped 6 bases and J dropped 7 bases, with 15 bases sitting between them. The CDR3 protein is CASSRFGGSGELFF. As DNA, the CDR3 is TGTGCCAGCAGCCGCTTTGGTGGAAGCGGGGAGCTGTTTTTT.

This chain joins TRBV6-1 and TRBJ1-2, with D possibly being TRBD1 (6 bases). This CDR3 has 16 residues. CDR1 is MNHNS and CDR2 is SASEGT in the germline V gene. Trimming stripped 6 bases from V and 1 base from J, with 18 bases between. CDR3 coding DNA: TGTGCCAGCAGCCTCGTTACAGGGTCCGGTAACTATGGCTACACCTTC. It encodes CASSLVTGSGNYGYTF.

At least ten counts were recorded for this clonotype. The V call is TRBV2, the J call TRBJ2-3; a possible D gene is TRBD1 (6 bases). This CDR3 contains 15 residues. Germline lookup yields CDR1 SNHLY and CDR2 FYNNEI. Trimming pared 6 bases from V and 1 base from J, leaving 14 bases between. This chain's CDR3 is CASRQDSGGTDTQYF. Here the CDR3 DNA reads TGTGCCAGCAGGCAGGACAGCGGTGGCACAGATACGCAGTATTTT. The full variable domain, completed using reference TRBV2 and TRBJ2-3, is EPEVTQTPSHQVTQMGQEVILRCVPISNHLYFYWYRQILGQKVEFLVSFYNNEISEKSEIFDDQFSVERPDGSNFTLKIRSTKLEDSAMYFCASRQDSGGTDTQYFGPGTRLTVL.

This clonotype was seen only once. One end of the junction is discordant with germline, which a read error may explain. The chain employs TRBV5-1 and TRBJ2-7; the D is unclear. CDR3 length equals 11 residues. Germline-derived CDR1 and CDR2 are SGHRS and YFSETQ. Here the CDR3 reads CASSRRYEPYF. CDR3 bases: TGCGCCAGCAGCAGGCGCTACGAGCCGTACTTC.

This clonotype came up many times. CDR3 protein: CASSPLNMRGPNTEAFF. The CDR3 DNA reads TGTGCCAGCAGCCCCTTGAATATGAGGGGGCCGAACACTGAAGCTTTCTTT. The V gene is TRBV3-1, the J gene TRBJ1-1; 7 bases are shared with TRBD1. This CDR3 has 17 amino acids. V dropped 4 bases and J dropped 1; count of bases not matched to a gene: 12. Germline-derived CDR1 and CDR2 are LGHDT and YNNKEL (reference sequence).

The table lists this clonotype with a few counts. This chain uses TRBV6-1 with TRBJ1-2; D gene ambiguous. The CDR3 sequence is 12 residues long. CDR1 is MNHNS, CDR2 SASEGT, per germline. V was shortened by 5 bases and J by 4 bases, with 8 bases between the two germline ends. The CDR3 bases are TGTGCCAGCAGTTATGACATCTATGGCTACACCTTC. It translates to CASSYDIYGYTF.

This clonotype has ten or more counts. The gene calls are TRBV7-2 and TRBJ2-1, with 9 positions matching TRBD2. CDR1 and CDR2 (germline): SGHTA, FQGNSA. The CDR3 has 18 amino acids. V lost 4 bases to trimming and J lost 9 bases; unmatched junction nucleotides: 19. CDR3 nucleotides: TGTGCCAGCAGCTCCTTGTCGCGGGGGGGGCGCCTGGGGGCTGAGCAGTTCTTC. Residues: CASSSLSRGGRLGAEQFF.

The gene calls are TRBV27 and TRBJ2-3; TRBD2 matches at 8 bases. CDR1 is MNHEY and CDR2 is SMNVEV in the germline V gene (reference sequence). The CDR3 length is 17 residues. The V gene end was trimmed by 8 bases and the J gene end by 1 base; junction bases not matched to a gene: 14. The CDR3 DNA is TGTGCCAGCGGCGCGGGGTTATACGGGAGGGGCACAGATACGCAGTATTTT. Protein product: CASGAGLYGRGTDTQYF.

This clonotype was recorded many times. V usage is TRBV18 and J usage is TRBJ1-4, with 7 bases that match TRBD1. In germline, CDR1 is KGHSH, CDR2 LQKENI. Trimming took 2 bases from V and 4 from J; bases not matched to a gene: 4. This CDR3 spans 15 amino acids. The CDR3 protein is CASSPRDSYNEKLFF. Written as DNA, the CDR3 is TGTGCCAGCTCACCAAGGGACAGCTATAATGAAAAACTGTTTTTT.

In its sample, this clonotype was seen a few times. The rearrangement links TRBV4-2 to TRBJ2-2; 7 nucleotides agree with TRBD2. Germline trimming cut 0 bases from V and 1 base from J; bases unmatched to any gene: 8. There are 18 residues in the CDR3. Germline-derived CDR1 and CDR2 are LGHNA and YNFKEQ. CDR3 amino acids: CASSQESSGGMNTGELFF. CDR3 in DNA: TGTGCCAGCAGCCAAGAGTCTAGCGGTGGAATGAACACCGGGGAGCTGTTTTTT.

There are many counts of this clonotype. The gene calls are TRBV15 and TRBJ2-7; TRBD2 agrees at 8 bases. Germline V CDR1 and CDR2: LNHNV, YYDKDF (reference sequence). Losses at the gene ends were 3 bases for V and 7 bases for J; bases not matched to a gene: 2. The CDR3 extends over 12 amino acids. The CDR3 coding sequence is TGTGCCACCAGCAGCGGGGGGGATGAGCAGTACTTC. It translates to CATSSGGDEQYF.

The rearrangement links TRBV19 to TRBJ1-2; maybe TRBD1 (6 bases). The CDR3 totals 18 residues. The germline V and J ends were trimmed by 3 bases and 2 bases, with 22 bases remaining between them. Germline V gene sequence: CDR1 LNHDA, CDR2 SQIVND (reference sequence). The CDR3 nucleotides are TGTGCCAGTAGTATTCTTTTTGGCAGGAACAGGGACAACTATGGCTACACCTTC. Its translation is CASSILFGRNRDNYGYTF.